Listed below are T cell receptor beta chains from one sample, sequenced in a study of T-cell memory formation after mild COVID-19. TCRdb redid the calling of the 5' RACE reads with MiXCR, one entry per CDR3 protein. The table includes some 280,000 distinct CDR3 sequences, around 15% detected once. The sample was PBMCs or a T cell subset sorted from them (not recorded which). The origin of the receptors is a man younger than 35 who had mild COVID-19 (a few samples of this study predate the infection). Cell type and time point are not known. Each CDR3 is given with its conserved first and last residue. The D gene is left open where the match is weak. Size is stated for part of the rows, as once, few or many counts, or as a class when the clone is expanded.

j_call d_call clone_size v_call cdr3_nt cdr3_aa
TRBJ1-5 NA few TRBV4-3 TGCGCCAGCAGCCATGGAACAGCTCATCGGCCCCAGCATTTT CASSHGTAHRPQHF
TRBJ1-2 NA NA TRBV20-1 TGCAGTGTTAGGCCCCCGGGACGGCGTAACTATGGCTACACCTTC CSVRPPGRRNYGYTF
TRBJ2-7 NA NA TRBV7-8 TGTGCCAGCAGCTTAGGTGAAATGTACGAGCAGTACTTC CASSLGEMYEQYF
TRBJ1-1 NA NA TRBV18 TGTGCCAGCTCAGGCCTTGAGGGAGGCACTGAAGCTTTCTTT CASSGLEGGTEAFF
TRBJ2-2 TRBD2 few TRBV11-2 TGTGCCAGCAGCTTAGGAGTAGCGGGGTGGTCCGGGGAGCTGTTTTTT CASSLGVAGWSGELFF
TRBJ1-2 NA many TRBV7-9 TGTGCCAGCAGCTCCTCACGGGGAGATTATGGCTACACCTTC CASSSSRGDYGYTF
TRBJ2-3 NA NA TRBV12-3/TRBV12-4 TGTGCCAGCAGTTTAAGGACGGGGGCCGGCACAGATACGCAGTATTTT CASSLRTGAGTDTQYF
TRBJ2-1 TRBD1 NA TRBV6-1 TGTGCCAGCAGTGCTTGGGACAGAAATGAGCAGTTCTTC CASSAWDRNEQFF
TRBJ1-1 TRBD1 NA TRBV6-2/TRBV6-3 TGTGCCAGCAGTCAACGGACAGGGGGGAACACTGAAGCTTTCTTT CASSQRTGGNTEAFF
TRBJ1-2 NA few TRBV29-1 TGCAGCGTTGAAGAGATCGGATTGGGATACTATGGCTACACCTTC CSVEEIGLGYYGYTF
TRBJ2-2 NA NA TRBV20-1 TGCAGTGCTAGAGGGCTGCTCGCGCGGACTGACACCGGGGAGCTGTTTTTT CSARGLLARTDTGELFF
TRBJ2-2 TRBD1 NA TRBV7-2 TGTGCCAGCAGCTACAGGGGGCGGGAGCTGTTTTTT CASSYRGRELFF
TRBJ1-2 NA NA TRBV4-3 TGCGCCAGCAGCCAAGAAGGGGCGCTTGGCTACACCTTC CASSQEGALGYTF
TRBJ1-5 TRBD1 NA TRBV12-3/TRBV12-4 TGTGCCAGCAGATCGGACAGGGGACAGCCCCAGCATTTT CASRSDRGQPQHF
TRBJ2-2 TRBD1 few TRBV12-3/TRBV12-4 TGTGCCAGCAGTGGGACAGGCTCATCCACCGGGGAGCTGTTTTTT CASSGTGSSTGELFF
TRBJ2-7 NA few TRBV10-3 TGTGCCATCAGTGAGAGCCAGGCGGGGCGATACGAGCAGTACTTC CAISESQAGRYEQYF
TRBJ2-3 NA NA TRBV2 TGTGCCAGCAGAATTCGGGGGGCCGAAGATACGCAGTATTTT CASRIRGAEDTQYF
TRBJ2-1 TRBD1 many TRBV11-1 TGTGCCAGCAGCCTCGGGACAGGGGGCCGTTACAATGAGCAGTTCTTC CASSLGTGGRYNEQFF
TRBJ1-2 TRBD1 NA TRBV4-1 TGCGCCAGCAGCCAAGGGGGACAGGGGGCGCGCTCGGAAGGCTACACCTTC CASSQGGQGARSEGYTF
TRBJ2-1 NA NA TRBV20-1 TGCAGTGCTAGAACTGGTTCGGCTGAGCAGTTCTTC CSARTGSAEQFF
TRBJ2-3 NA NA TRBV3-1 TGTGCCAGCAGCCAAGGACACGCATGGACAGTCGCAGATACGCAGTATTTT CASSQGHAWTVADTQYF
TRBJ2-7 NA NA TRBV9 TGTGCCAGCAGCGGTGATAACTCCTACGAGCAGTACTTC CASSGDNSYEQYF
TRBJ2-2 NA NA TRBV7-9 TGTGCCAGCAGCTCGGGACCCCTGAACACCGGGGAGCTGTTTTTT CASSSGPLNTGELFF
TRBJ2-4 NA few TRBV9 TGTGCCAGCAGCGCAAGCATAGCCAAAAACATTCAGTACTTC CASSASIAKNIQYF
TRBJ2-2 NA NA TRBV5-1 TGCGCCAGCAGCTTGGAGGAGGGTGGCAGGGAGCTGTTTTTT CASSLEEGGRELFF
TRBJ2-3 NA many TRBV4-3 TGCGCCAGCAGCCACAGGAGCACAGATACGCAGTATTTT CASSHRSTDTQYF